This T cell receptor beta chain appears in the sequencing data of a study of CXCR3-negative and CXCR3-positive naive CD8 T cells. Overall study findings and caveats: Unlike memory cells, which differed, naive CXCR3-negative and CXCR3-positive cells had similar TRBV-TRBJ usage. Much lower diversity was found in memory CD8+ cells, while both naive subsets had comparably high diversity. Expression of CXCR3 was partially reduced after cryopreservation, and fresh PBMCs were used in most assays.

The TRB cDNA libraries were prepared by 5' RACE with UMI labels. TCRdb reprocessed the 5' RACE reads, with one entry per CDR3 protein and no DNA. The ten most abundant clones cover roughly 15% of a sample with 35,000 to 40,000 distinct CDR3 sequences. Regarding this clonotype: Antigen unknown.

CDR3 length: 15 residues. Researchers reported sorting every CD8+ T cell subset in triplicate, around 300,000 cells per sort. This chain joins TRBV12-3 or TRBV12-4 and TRBJ2-1. The sequence was obtained from a human donor in good health. Some clones in this sample may be carry-over from other donors' samples. Sequenced: memory CD8+ T cells from blood. Here the CDR3 reads CASSRTGNSYNEQFF.